A single sample is the source of the 8 T cell receptor beta chains below, sequenced in a study of beta chain features in type 1 diabetes. Every bit of the isolated RNA underwent reverse transcription, so sequencing read expressed TCRB transcripts. The protocol was immunoSEQ multiplex PCR, while the TCRdb copy is restricted to in-frame clones and leaves out a portion. The sample has approximately 17,000 clones, less than 60% seen once. The specimen sequenced was stem cell memory CD4+ T cells from blood. Source of these receptors: a woman between 18 and 29 years old in good health.

This clone was recorded a few times. This chain uses TRBV5-1 with TRBJ1-1, with 7 bases identical to TRBD1. With V trimmed by 4 bases and J by 7 bases, 7 bases remained unmatched. The germline gives CDR1 SGHRS, CDR2 YFSETQ. The CDR3 is 13 residues long. CDR3 sequence (DNA): TGCGCCAGCAGCCTACAGGGGTCCCTTGAAGCTTTCTTT. Translating it yields CASSLQGSLEAFF.

The chain joins TRBV9 to TRBJ1-1, with TRBD1 matching 7 bases. With 4 bases clipped from V and 5 bases from J, the junction kept 14 bases outside the gene matches. The germline V gene encodes CDR1 SGDLS and CDR2 YYNGEE. This CDR3 has 16 residues. CDR3 residues: CASSTRTVSRGTEAFF. The CDR3 DNA is TGTGCCAGCAGCACCCGAACAGTCTCCAGGGGGACTGAAGCTTTCTTT.

The J gene is TRBJ2-7, the V gene TRBV5-4; no reliable D call. The CDR3 has 13 residues. Germline V gives CDR1 SGHNT, CDR2 YYREEE (reference sequence). With 0 bases removed from V and 6 bases from J, the gap between germline ends came to 10 bases. CDR3 nucleotides: TGTGCCAGCAGCTTGGGAATTTACTCCGAGCAGTACTTC. Translated, it gives CASSLGIYSEQYF.

V usage is TRBV11-2 and J usage is TRBJ2-1, with a possible D match to TRBD2 (6 bases). CDR3 length: 16 amino acids. Germline V gives CDR1 SGHAT, CDR2 FQNNGV. V lost 2 bases to trimming and J lost 3 bases, with 14 bases between them. The CDR3: CASSLPPGENYNEQFF. In nucleotides, the CDR3 is TGTGCCAGCAGCTTACCCCCGGGAGAGAACTACAATGAGCAGTTCTTC.

This clone turned up a few times. The chain employs TRBV23-1 and TRBJ1-1; no clear D. TRBV23-1 falls under the ORF class, with uncertain function. V dropped 2 bases and J dropped 0 bases, with 10 bases sitting between them. The CDR3 sequence is 15 residues long. The CDR3 nucleotides are TGCGCCAGCAGTCAAGGAGAGTTCATGAACACTGAAGCTTTCTTT. Its translation is CASSQGEFMNTEAFF.

J is TRBJ2-1 and V is TRBV5-6; 8 bases line up with TRBD1. Germline CDR1 and CDR2: SGHDT and YYEEEE. Trimming cost V 4 bases and J 7 bases; bases outside gene matches: 4. The length of the CDR3 is 13 residues. For the CDR3, the DNA is TGTGCCAGCAGCCGACAGGGGAGGAATGAGCAGTTCTTC. Translated, it gives CASSRQGRNEQFF. The full variable domain, its missing parts supplied by reference TRBV5-6 and TRBJ2-1, is DAGVTQSPTHLIKTRGQQVTLRCSPKSGHDTVSWYQQALGQGPQFIFQYYEEEERQRGNFPDRFSGHQFPNYSSELNVNALLLGDSALYLCASSRQGRNEQFFGPGTRLTVL.

The chain uses TRBV11-2 and TRBJ1-3; D remains unclear. The CDR3 has 13 amino acids. Trimming cost V 5 bases and J 2 bases, with 7 bases left between them. From germline, CDR1 is SGHAT and CDR2 FQNNGV. DNA of the CDR3: TGTGCCAGCAGCCTTTCCCCTGGAAACACCATATATTTT. Encoded protein: CASSLSPGNTIYF.

This clone appeared a few times. This chain joins TRBV2 and TRBJ2-7; D is possibly TRBD2 (6 bases). This CDR3 has 11 residues. Looked up from germline, CDR1 is SNHLY and CDR2 is FYNNEI. The germline V and J ends were trimmed by 8 bases and 6 bases, with 11 bases remaining between them. The CDR3 spells CASQREREQYF. In nucleotides, the CDR3 is TGTGCCAGCCAACGGGAGCGCGAGCAGTACTTC.